Shown below are 2 T cell receptor beta chains from a single sample sequenced in a study of blood T cell repertoires in COVID-19. The method was immunoSEQ multiplex PCR; TCRdb's version includes in-frame clones alone and lacks a portion of them. Of around 130,000 clones listed, roughly nine tenths are singletons. The sample consisted of peripheral blood. All receptors come from a man over 45 with active COVID-19.

The chain couples TRBV2 to TRBJ2-5; D might be TRBD2 (7 bases). Germline-derived CDR1 and CDR2 are SNHLY and FYNNEI. This CDR3 has 13 residues. With 6 bases removed from V and 10 bases from J, the gap between germline ends came to 18 bases. The chain's CDR3 is CASRKEQGGDQYF. CDR3 sequence (DNA): TGTGCCAGCAGGAAAGAACAGGGAGGGGACCAGTACTTC.

This clone was recorded once. The chain is built from TRBV24-1 and TRBJ2-3; the D gene is possibly TRBD2 (5 bases). The CDR3 sequence is 17 residues long. Germline values: CDR1 KGHDR, CDR2 SFDVKD. V gave up 4 bases and J gave up 2 bases, with 18 bases separating them. The CDR3 DNA follows: TGTGCCACCAGTGACACCTCCGGCGGGCTATACACAGATACGCAGTATTTT. Encoded protein: CATSDTSGGLYTDTQYF.